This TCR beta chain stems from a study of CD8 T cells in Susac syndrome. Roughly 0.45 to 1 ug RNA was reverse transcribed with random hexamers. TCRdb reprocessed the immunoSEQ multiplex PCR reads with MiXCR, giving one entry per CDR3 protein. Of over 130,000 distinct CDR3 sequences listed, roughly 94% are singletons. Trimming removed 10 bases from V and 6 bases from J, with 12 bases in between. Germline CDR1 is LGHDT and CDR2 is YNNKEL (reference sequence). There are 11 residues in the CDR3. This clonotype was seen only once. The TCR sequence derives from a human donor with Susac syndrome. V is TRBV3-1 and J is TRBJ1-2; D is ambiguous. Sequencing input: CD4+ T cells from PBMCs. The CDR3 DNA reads TGTGCCACAAGGACGGAAGATGGCTACACCTTC. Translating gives CATRTEDGYTF.